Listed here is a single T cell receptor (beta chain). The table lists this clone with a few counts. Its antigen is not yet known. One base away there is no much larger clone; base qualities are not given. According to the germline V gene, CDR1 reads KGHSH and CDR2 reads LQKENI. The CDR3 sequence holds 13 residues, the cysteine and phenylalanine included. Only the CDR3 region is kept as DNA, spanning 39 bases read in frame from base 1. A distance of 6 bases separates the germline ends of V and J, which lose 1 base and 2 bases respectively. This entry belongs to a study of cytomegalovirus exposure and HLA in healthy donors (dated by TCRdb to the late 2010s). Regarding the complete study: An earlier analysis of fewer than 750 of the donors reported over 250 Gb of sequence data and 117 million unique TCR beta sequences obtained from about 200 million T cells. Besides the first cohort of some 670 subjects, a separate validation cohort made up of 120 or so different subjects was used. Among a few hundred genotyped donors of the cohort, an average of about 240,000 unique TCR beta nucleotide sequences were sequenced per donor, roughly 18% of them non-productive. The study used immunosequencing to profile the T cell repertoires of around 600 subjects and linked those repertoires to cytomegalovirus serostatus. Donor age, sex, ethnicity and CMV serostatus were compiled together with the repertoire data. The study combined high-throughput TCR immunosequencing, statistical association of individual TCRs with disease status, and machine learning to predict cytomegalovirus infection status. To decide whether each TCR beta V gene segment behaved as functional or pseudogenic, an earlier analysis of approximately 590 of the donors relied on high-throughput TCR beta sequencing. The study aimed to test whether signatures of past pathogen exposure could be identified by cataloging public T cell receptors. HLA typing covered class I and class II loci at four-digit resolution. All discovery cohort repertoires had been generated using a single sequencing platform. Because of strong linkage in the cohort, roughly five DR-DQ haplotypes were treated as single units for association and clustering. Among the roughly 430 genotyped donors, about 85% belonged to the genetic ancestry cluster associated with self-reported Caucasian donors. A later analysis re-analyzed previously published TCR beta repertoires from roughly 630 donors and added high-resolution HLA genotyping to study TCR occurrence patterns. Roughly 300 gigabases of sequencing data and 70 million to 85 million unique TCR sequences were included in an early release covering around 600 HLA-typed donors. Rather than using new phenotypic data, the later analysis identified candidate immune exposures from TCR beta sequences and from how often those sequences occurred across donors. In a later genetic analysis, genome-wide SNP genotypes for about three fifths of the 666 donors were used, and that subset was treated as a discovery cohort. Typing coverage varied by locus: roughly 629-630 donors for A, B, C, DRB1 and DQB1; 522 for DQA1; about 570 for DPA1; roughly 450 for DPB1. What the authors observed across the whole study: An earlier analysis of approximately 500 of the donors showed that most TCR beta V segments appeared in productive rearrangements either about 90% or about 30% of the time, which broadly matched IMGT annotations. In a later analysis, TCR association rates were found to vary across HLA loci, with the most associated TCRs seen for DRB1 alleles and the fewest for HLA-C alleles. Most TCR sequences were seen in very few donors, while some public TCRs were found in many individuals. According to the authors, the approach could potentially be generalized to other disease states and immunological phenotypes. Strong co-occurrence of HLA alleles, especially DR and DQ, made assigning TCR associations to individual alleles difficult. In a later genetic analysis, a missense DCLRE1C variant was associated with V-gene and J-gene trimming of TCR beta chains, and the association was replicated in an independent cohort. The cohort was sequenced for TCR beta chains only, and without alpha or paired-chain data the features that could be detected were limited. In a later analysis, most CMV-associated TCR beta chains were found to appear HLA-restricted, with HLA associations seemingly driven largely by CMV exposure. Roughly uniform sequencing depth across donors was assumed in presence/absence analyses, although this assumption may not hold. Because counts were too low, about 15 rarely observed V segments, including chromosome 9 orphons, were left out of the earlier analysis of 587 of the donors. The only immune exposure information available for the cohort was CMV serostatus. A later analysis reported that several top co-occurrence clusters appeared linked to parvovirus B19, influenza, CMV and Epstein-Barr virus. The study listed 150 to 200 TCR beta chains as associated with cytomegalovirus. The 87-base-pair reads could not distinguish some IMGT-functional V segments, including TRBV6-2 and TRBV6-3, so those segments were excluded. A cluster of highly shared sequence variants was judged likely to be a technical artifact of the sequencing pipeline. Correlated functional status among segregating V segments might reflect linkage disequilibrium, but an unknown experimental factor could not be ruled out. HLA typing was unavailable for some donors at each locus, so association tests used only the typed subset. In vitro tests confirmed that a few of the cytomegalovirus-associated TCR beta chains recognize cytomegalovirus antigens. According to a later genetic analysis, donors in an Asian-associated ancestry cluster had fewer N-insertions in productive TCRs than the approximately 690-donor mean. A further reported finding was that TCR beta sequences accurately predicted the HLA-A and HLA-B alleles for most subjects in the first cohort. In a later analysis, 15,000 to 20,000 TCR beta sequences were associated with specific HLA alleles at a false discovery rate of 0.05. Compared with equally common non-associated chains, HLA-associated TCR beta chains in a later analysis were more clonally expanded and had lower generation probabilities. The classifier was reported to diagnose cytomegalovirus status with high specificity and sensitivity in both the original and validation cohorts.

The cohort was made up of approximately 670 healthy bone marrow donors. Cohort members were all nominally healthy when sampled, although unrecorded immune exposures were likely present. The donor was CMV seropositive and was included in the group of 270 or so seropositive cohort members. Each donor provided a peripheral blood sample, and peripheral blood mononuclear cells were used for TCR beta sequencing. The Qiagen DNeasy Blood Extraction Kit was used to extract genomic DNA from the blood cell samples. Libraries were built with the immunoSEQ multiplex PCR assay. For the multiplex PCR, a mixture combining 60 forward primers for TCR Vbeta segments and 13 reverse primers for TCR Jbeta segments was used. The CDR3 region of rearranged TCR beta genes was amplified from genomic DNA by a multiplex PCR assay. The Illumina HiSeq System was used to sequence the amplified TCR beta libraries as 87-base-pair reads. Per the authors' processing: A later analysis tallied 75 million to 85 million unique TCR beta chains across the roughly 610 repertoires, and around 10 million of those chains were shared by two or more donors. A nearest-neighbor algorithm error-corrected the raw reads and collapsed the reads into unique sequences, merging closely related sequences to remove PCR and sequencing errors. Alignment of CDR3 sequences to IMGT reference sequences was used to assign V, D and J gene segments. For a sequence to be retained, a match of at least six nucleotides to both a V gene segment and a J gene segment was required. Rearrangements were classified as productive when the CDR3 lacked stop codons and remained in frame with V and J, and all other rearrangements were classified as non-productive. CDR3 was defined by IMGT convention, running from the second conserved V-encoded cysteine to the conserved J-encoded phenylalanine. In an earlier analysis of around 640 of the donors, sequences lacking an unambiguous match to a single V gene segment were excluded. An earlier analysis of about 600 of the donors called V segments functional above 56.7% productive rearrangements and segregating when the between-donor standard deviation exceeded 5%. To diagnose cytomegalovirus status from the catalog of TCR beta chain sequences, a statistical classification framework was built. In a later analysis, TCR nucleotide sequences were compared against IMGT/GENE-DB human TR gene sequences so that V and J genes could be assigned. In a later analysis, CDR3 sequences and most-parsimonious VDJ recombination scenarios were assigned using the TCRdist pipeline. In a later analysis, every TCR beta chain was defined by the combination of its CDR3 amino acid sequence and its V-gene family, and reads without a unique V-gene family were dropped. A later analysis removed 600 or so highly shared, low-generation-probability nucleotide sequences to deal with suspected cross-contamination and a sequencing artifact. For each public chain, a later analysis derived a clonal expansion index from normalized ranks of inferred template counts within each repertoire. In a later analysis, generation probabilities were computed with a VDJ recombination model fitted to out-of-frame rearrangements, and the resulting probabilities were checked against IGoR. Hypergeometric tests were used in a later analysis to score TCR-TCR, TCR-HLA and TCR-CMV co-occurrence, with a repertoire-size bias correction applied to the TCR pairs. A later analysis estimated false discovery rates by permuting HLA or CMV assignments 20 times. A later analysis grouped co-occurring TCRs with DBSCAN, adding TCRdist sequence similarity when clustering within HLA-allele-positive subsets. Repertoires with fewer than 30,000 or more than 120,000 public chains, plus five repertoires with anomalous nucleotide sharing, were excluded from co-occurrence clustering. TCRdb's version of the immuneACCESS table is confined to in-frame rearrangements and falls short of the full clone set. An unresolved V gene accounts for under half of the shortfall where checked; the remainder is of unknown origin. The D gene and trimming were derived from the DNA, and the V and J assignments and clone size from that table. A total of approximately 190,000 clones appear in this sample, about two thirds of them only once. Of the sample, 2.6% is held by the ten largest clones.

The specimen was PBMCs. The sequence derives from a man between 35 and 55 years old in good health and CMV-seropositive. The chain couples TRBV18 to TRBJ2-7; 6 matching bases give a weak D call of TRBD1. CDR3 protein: CASSPQGAYEQYF. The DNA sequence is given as TGTGCCAGCTCACCACAGGGGGCCTACGAGCAGTACTTC. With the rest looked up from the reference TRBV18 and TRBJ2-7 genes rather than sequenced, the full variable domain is NAGVMQNPRHLVRRRGQEARLRCSPMKGHSHVYWYRQLPEEGLKFMVYLQKENIIDESGMPKERFSAEFPKEGPSILRIQQVVRGDSAAYFCASSPQGAYEQYFGPGTRLTVT.